This T cell receptor (beta chain) comes out of a study of T cell repertoires in cytomegalovirus infection. About the research overall: In public TCR beta signatures, there were indications of both CMV infection and matching HLA type.

The CDR3 has 14 residues. V lost 9 bases to trimming and J lost 0 bases, with 12 bases between them. Regarding the study as a whole: Within the response measured ex vivo, HLA-C-restricted CMV-specific TCR beta clonotypes were dominant. Carriers of CMV and the relevant HLA type were discriminated by public TCR beta frequency.

This clonotype appeared a few times. What it binds is not known. Via MiXCR, TCRdb re-called the reads, giving one row per CDR3 protein. The sample records more than 200,000 distinct CDR3 sequences, less than 9.5% being singletons. The sequenced material came from PBMCs. The TCR comes from a human donor in good health (CMV status not recorded). Some clones in this sample may be carry-over from other donors' samples. The chain combines TRBV12-3 or TRBV12-4 with TRBJ1-3; unclear D gene. In nucleotides, the CDR3 is TGTGCCAGTTCTATAGCCCCCTCTGGAAACACCATATATTTT. The encoded protein is CASSIAPSGNTIYF.